These T cell receptor beta chains were read from a single sample in a study of T cell repertoires in cytomegalovirus infection. TCRdb re-analysed the reads in MiXCR, keeping a single row per CDR3 protein. Of nearly 550,000 distinct CDR3 sequences listed, 16% are singletons. The sequencing sample was made of CD8+ T cells from PBMCs. These receptors originate from a human donor in good health (CMV status not recorded). Some clones in this sample may be carry-over from other donors' samples. Each CDR3 is given with its conserved first and last residue. The D gene is left open where the match is weak. Size values are once, few and many counts, or a class for expanded clones, and some rows have none.

clone_size: many
v_call: TRBV7-8
d_call: TRBD2
j_call: TRBJ2-7
cdr3_nt: TGTGCCAGCAGCCCCCTAGCGGGGGGCAGGGACGAGCAGTACTTC
cdr3_aa: CASSPLAGGRDEQYF

clone_size: many
v_call: TRBV7-9
d_call: NA
j_call: TRBJ2-7
cdr3_nt: TGTGCCAGCAGTCACGGGGGAGAGCGCTACGAGCAGTACTTC
cdr3_aa: CASSHGGERYEQYF

clone_size: many
v_call: TRBV19
d_call: NA
j_call: TRBJ1-5
cdr3_nt: TGTGCCAGTAGTAAACAGGGCGTTAGCAATCAGCCCCAGCATTTT
cdr3_aa: CASSKQGVSNQPQHF

clone_size: few
v_call: TRBV7-3
d_call: TRBD1
j_call: TRBJ1-1
cdr3_nt: TGTGCCAGCAGCCCCTCGACAGGGAAGGCTTTCTTT
cdr3_aa: CASSPSTGKAFF

clone_size: many
v_call: TRBV4-1
d_call: TRBD2
j_call: TRBJ2-3
cdr3_nt: TGCGCCAGCAGCCAAGGACTAGCGGGTGGCACAGATACGCAGTATTTT
cdr3_aa: CASSQGLAGGTDTQYF

clone_size: many
v_call: TRBV12-3/TRBV12-4
d_call: NA
j_call: TRBJ2-5
cdr3_nt: TGTGCCAGCAGTTTAAAGCGGGTGGAGACCCAGTACTTC
cdr3_aa: CASSLKRVETQYF

clone_size: few
v_call: TRBV19
d_call: TRBD1
j_call: TRBJ2-7
cdr3_nt: TGTGCCAGTAGTGTCCGGGACAGAACCTCCGAGCAGTACTTC
cdr3_aa: CASSVRDRTSEQYF

clone_size: NA
v_call: TRBV28
d_call: NA
j_call: TRBJ2-2
cdr3_nt: TGTGCCAGCAGTTTAACCGGGACACCGAACACCGGGGAGCTGTTTTTT
cdr3_aa: CASSLTGTPNTGELFF

clone_size: many
v_call: TRBV4-1
d_call: TRBD2
j_call: TRBJ2-7
cdr3_nt: TGCGCCAGCAGCCTGCGACTAGCGGGAACGGGAGACGAGCAGTACTTC
cdr3_aa: CASSLRLAGTGDEQYF

clone_size: NA
v_call: TRBV28
d_call: NA
j_call: TRBJ2-7
cdr3_nt: TGTGCCAGCGCCTTCGCCGGGACCGAGCAGTACTTC
cdr3_aa: CASAFAGTEQYF

clone_size: many
v_call: TRBV6-1
d_call: NA
j_call: TRBJ2-1
cdr3_nt: TGTGCCAGCAGTGAAGAATCAAGCTCCTACAATGAGCAGTTCTTC
cdr3_aa: CASSEESSSYNEQFF

clone_size: many
v_call: TRBV7-9
d_call: TRBD2
j_call: TRBJ2-1
cdr3_nt: TGTGCCAGCAGCACACTGGCGGGGGCCTACAATGAGCAGTTCTTC
cdr3_aa: CASSTLAGAYNEQFF

clone_size: many
v_call: TRBV14
d_call: NA
j_call: TRBJ2-5
cdr3_nt: TGTGCCAGCAGCCAAGCGTGGGGTGCCCAAGAGACCCAGTACTTC
cdr3_aa: CASSQAWGAQETQYF

clone_size: NA
v_call: TRBV6-4
d_call: NA
j_call: TRBJ2-4
cdr3_nt: TGTGCCAGCAGTGACACCGGTGCTAGCAGTAACATTCAGTACTTC
cdr3_aa: CASSDTGASSNIQYF

clone_size: few
v_call: TRBV9
d_call: NA
j_call: TRBJ1-1
cdr3_nt: TGTGCCAGCAGCGTAGCAGGGTTCACTGAAGCTTTCTTT
cdr3_aa: CASSVAGFTEAFF

clone_size: many
v_call: TRBV2
d_call: NA
j_call: TRBJ1-1
cdr3_nt: TGTGCCAGCGCGGGGGCGGGTGCTGAAGCTTTCTTT
cdr3_aa: CASAGAGAEAFF

clone_size: NA
v_call: TRBV3-1
d_call: NA
j_call: TRBJ2-3
cdr3_nt: TGTGCCAGCAGCAGGGACGCAGATACGCAGTATTTT
cdr3_aa: CASSRDADTQYF

clone_size: many
v_call: TRBV6-1
d_call: NA
j_call: TRBJ2-3
cdr3_nt: TGTGCCAGCAGGCGGGACTGGAACACAGATACGCAGTATTTT
cdr3_aa: CASRRDWNTDTQYF

clone_size: NA
v_call: TRBV27
d_call: TRBD2
j_call: TRBJ2-7
cdr3_nt: TGTGCCAGCAGTTTATCAGGGAGGGGTCGCGAGCAGTACTTC
cdr3_aa: CASSLSGRGREQYF

clone_size: NA
v_call: TRBV30
d_call: NA
j_call: TRBJ1-1
cdr3_nt: TGTGCCTGGGAAACAGGGTCGAACACTGAAGCTTTCTTT
cdr3_aa: CAWETGSNTEAFF

clone_size: few
v_call: TRBV5-6
d_call: NA
j_call: TRBJ2-1
cdr3_nt: TGTGCCAGCAATTTGGGGGCGGGATACAATGAGCAGTTCTTC
cdr3_aa: CASNLGAGYNEQFF

clone_size: few
v_call: TRBV6-5
d_call: TRBD1
j_call: TRBJ2-7
cdr3_nt: TGTGCCAGTTTCCGGGACAGTGTAAACGAGCAGTACTTC
cdr3_aa: CASFRDSVNEQYF

clone_size: NA
v_call: TRBV7-4
d_call: TRBD2
j_call: TRBJ2-6
cdr3_nt: TGTGCCAACAGCTTAGCCGGGGGGGGTTCCGGGGCCAACGTCCTGACTTTC
cdr3_aa: CANSLAGGGSGANVLTF

clone_size: few
v_call: TRBV12-3/TRBV12-4
d_call: NA
j_call: TRBJ1-3
cdr3_nt: TGTGCCAGCAGTTTAACTTCTGGAAACACCATATATTTT
cdr3_aa: CASSLTSGNTIYF

clone_size: NA
v_call: TRBV19
d_call: TRBD1
j_call: TRBJ2-1
cdr3_nt: TGTGCCAGTAGACCTCGGGACAGGGGGCGCTTAGGTGAGCAGTTCTTC
cdr3_aa: CASRPRDRGRLGEQFF

clone_size: many
v_call: TRBV4-1
d_call: TRBD2
j_call: TRBJ2-3
cdr3_nt: TGCGCCAGCAGCCAACTTACACTAGCGGGAGGCGAGGGGACAGATACGCAGTATTTT
cdr3_aa: CASSQLTLAGGEGTDTQYF

clone_size: few
v_call: TRBV6-5
d_call: TRBD1
j_call: TRBJ2-7
cdr3_nt: TGTGCCAGCAGTCTGGACAGGGGATGGTACGAGCAGTACTTC
cdr3_aa: CASSLDRGWYEQYF

clone_size: many
v_call: TRBV7-9
d_call: NA
j_call: TRBJ2-3
cdr3_nt: TGTGCCAGCAGCTTATTCCGGGGGTCGCAGTATTTT
cdr3_aa: CASSLFRGSQYF

clone_size: NA
v_call: TRBV20-1
d_call: NA
j_call: TRBJ1-2
cdr3_nt: TGCAGTGCTCCCCGGAAGAGAGAGAACTATGGCTACACCTTC
cdr3_aa: CSAPRKRENYGYTF

clone_size: many
v_call: TRBV7-3
d_call: TRBD1
j_call: TRBJ1-1
cdr3_nt: TGTGCCAGCAGCCTATTGGGACAGGGTGACACTGAAGCTTTCTTT
cdr3_aa: CASSLLGQGDTEAFF

clone_size: few
v_call: TRBV4-2
d_call: TRBD2
j_call: TRBJ2-1
cdr3_nt: TGTGCCAGCAGCCAAGTCGCAGTAGCGGGAGTTCGCCGTAATGAGCAGTTCTTC
cdr3_aa: CASSQVAVAGVRRNEQFF

clone_size: few
v_call: TRBV11-2
d_call: NA
j_call: TRBJ1-5
cdr3_nt: TGTGCCAGCAGCTTAGATACTTATCAGCCCCAGCATTTT
cdr3_aa: CASSLDTYQPQHF

clone_size: few
v_call: TRBV28
d_call: NA
j_call: TRBJ2-7
cdr3_nt: TGTGCCAGCAAAGGAGAACCCTTCTACGAGCAGTACTTC
cdr3_aa: CASKGEPFYEQYF

clone_size: few
v_call: TRBV14
d_call: NA
j_call: TRBJ1-6
cdr3_nt: TGTGCCAGCAGCCAAGAGCGCAGGGAACACTCCTATAATTCACCCCTCCACTTT
cdr3_aa: CASSQERREHSYNSPLHF

clone_size: NA
v_call: TRBV5-1
d_call: NA
j_call: TRBJ2-1
cdr3_nt: TGCGCCAGCAGACTCTGGGCGGAGATATACAATGAGCAGTTCTTC
cdr3_aa: CASRLWAEIYNEQFF

clone_size: NA
v_call: TRBV19
d_call: NA
j_call: TRBJ2-4
cdr3_nt: TGTGCCAGTAGTATTCGGGACGGGAAAAACATTCAGTACTTC
cdr3_aa: CASSIRDGKNIQYF

clone_size: few
v_call: TRBV5-6
d_call: NA
j_call: TRBJ1-5
cdr3_nt: TGTGCCAGCAGCTTGGCGGTGGAAGGACTCAATCAGCCCCAGCATTTT
cdr3_aa: CASSLAVEGLNQPQHF

clone_size: many
v_call: TRBV12-3/TRBV12-4
d_call: TRBD1
j_call: TRBJ2-4
cdr3_nt: TGTGCCAGCAGGAATTCCGGGACAGGGGCCAAAAACATTCAGTACTTC
cdr3_aa: CASRNSGTGAKNIQYF

clone_size: NA
v_call: TRBV30
d_call: TRBD1
j_call: TRBJ1-2
cdr3_nt: TGTGCCTGGAGTGAGGGGGCAGGGGGCTACACCTTC
cdr3_aa: CAWSEGAGGYTF

clone_size: many
v_call: TRBV6-5
d_call: TRBD1
j_call: TRBJ2-2
cdr3_nt: TGTGCCAGCAGTTACCCAGACAGGGTGCCGAAGACCGGGGAGCTGTTTTTT
cdr3_aa: CASSYPDRVPKTGELFF

clone_size: NA
v_call: TRBV10-3
d_call: NA
j_call: TRBJ2-3
cdr3_nt: TGTGCCATCAGTGACACAGATACGCAGTATTTT
cdr3_aa: CAISDTDTQYF

clone_size: few
v_call: TRBV11-2
d_call: NA
j_call: TRBJ1-1
cdr3_nt: TGTGCCAGCAGCTTATGGGATGACCCTGAAGCTTTCTTT
cdr3_aa: CASSLWDDPEAFF

clone_size: NA
v_call: TRBV27
d_call: TRBD2
j_call: TRBJ2-1
cdr3_nt: TGTGCCAGCAGCCCCTCTGCGGGAGAGGTAGACAATGAGCAGTTCTTC
cdr3_aa: CASSPSAGEVDNEQFF

clone_size: many
v_call: TRBV5-1
d_call: NA
j_call: TRBJ1-2
cdr3_nt: TGCGCCAGCAGCTCCACCCCAAGGGATGATAACTATGGCTACACCTTC
cdr3_aa: CASSSTPRDDNYGYTF

clone_size: many
v_call: TRBV6-1
d_call: TRBD1
j_call: TRBJ2-1
cdr3_nt: TGTGCCAGCAGTGAGGGACAGGGGTACGACAATGAGCAGTTCTTC
cdr3_aa: CASSEGQGYDNEQFF

clone_size: many
v_call: TRBV7-2
d_call: NA
j_call: TRBJ1-6
cdr3_nt: TGTGCCAGCAGCCCCGGGGGCAAGGACCCCTATAATTCACCCCTCCACTTT
cdr3_aa: CASSPGGKDPYNSPLHF